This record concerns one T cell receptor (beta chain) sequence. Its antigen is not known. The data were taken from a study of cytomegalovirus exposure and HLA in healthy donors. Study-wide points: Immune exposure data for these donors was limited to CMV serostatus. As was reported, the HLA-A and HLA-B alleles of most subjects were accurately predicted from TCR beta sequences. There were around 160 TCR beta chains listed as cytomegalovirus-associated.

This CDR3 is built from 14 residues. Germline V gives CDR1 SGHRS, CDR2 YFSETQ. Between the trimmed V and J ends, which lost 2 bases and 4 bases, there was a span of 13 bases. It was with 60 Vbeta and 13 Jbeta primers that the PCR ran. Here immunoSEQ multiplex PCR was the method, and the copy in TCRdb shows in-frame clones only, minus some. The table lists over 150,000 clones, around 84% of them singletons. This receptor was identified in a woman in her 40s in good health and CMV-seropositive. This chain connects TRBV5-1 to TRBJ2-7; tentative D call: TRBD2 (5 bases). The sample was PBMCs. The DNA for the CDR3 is TGCGCCAGCAGCTTCGGGATGGGTAATTACGAGCAGTACTTC. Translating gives CASSFGMGNYEQYF.